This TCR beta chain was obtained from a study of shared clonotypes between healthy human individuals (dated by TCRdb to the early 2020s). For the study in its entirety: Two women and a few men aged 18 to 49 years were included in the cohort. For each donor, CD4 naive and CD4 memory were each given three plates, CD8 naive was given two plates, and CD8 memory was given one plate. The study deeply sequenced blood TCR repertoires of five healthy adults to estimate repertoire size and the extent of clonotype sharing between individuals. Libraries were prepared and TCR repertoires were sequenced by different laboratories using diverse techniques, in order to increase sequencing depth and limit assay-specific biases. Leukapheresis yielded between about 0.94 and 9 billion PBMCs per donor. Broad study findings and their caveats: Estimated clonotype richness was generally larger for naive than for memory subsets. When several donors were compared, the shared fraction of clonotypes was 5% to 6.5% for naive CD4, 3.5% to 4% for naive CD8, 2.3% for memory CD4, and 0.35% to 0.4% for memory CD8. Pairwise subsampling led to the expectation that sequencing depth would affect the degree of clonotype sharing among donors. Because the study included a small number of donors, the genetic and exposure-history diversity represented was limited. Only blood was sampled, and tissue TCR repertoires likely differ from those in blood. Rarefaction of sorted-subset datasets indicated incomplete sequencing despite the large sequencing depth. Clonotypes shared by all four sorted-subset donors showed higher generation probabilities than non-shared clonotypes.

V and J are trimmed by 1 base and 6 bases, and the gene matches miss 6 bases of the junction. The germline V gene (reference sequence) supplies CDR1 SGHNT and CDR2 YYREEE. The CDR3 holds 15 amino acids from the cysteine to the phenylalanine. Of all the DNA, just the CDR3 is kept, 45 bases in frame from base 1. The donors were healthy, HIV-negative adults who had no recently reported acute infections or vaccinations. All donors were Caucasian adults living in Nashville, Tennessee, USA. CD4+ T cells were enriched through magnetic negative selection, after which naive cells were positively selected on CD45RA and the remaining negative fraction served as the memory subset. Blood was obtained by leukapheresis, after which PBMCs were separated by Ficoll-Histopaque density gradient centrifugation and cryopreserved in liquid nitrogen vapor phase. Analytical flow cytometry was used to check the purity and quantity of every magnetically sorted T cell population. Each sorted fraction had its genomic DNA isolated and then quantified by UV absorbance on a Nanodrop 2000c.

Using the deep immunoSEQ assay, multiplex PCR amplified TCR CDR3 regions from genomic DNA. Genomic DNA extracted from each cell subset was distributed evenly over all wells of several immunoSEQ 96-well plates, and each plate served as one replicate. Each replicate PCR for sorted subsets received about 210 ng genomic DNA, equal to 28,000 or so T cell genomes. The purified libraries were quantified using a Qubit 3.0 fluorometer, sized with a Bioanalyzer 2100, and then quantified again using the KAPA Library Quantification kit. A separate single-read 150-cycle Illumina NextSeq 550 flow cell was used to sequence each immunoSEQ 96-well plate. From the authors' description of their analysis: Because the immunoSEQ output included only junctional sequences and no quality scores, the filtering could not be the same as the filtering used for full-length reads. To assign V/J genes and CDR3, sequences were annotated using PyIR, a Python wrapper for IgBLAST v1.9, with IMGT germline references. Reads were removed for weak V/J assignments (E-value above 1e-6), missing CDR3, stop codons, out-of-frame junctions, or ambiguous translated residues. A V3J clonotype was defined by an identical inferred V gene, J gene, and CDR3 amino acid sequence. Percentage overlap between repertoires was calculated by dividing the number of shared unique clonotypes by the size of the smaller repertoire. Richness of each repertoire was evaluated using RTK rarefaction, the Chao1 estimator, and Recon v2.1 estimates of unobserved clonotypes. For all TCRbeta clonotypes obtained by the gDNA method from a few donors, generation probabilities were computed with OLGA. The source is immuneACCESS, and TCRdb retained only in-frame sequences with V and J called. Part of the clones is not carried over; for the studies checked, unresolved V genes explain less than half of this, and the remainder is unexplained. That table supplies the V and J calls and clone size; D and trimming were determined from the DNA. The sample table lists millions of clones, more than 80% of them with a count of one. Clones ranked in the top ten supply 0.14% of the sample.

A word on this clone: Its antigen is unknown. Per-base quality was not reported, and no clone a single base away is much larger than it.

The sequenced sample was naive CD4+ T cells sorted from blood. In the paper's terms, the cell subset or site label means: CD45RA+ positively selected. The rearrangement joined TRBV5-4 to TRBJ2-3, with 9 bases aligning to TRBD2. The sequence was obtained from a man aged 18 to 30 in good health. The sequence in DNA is TGTGCCAGCAGCTTGCAGGCTAGCGGGGCGGATACGCAGTATTTT. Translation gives CASSLQASGADTQYF.